Below are 20 T cell receptor beta chains sequenced from a single sample in a study of shared clonotypes between healthy human individuals. Assay used: immunoSEQ multiplex PCR; TCRdb lists only in-frame clones, some missing. Seen here are some 360,000 clones, around 70% observed once, and the top ten hold less than 11%. Sequencing was done on a sample of memory CD4+ T cells sorted from blood. The sample's subset: CD45RA-negative fraction. Receptors originate from a man between 25 and 39 years old in good health.

A note on this clone: A far larger clone is just one base off, so this is likely a read error. V and J are TRBV28 and TRBJ1-1, with D hard to call. CDR3 length: 12 residues. V shed 4 bases and J shed 1 base, with 4 bases lying between them. The germline V gene has CDR1 MDHEN and CDR2 SYDVKM. CDR3 amino acids: CASSSWNTEAFF. CDR3 bases: TGTGCCAGCAGTTCCTGGAACACTGAAGCTTTCTTT. The complete variable domain, with remaining parts taken from reference TRBV28 and TRBJ1-1, reads DVKVTQSSRYLVKRTGEKVFLECVQDMDHENMFWYRQDPGLGLRLIYFSYDVKMKEKGDIPEGYSVSREKKERFSLILESASTNQTSMYLCASSSWNTEAFFGQGTRLTVV.

In its sample, this clone was seen a few times. This sequence joins TRBV7-9 and TRBJ2-1; D gene unclear. From germline, CDR1 is SEHNR and CDR2 FQNEAQ (reference sequence). V lost 5 bases and J 7 bases, leaving 24 bases between the germline ends. This CDR3 spans 17 amino acids. In DNA, the CDR3 is TGTGCCAGCAGCCCCTCCATCTCTAGATCGGTACGGAATGAGCAGTTCTTC. This codes for CASSPSISRSVRNEQFF.

This clone was observed a single time. V and J are TRBV5-1 and TRBJ2-2; D unresolved. The length of the CDR3 is 13 residues. CDR1 and CDR2 from the germline V gene are SGHRS and YFSETQ. V was trimmed by 5 bases and J by 1 base, leaving 6 bases between them. The CDR3 DNA reads TGCGCCAGCAGATTCCAGAACACCGGGGAGCTGTTTTTT. Translated: CASRFQNTGELFF.

V usage is TRBV29-1 and J usage is TRBJ2-1; either TRBD1 or TRBD2 may supply D (5 bases each). V was trimmed by 6 bases and J by 5 bases, leaving 20 bases between them. CDR1 is SQVTM, CDR2 ANQGSEA, per germline. This CDR3 is built from 15 residues. The CDR3 DNA reads as TGCAGCGTCAAACCCACCGGGACGCCGAACAATGAGCAGTTCTTC. Protein sequence: CSVKPTGTPNNEQFF.

V gene TRBV19 combines with J gene TRBJ2-5; 8 bases are shared with TRBD2. Germline V gene lookup returns CDR1 LNHDA and CDR2 SQIVND (reference sequence). V gave up 3 bases and J gave up 4 bases; unmatched junction bases: 4. CDR3 length equals 14 residues. CDR3 region: CASSIRTSIETQYF. The CDR3 nucleotides read TGTGCCAGTAGTATTAGGACTAGCATAGAGACCCAGTACTTC.

J is TRBJ2-1 and V is TRBV19; no clear D gene. Trimming removed 3 bases from V and 8 bases from J, with 11 bases in between. In germline, CDR1 is LNHDA, CDR2 SQIVND (reference sequence). This CDR3 has 13 residues. The CDR3 loop reads CASSILAAYEQFF. DNA for the CDR3: TGTGCCAGTAGTATTTTGGCGGCCTATGAGCAGTTCTTC.

This clone was recorded a few times. The V call is TRBV7-9, the J call TRBJ2-1; 13 bases map to TRBD2. Germline CDR1 is SEHNR and CDR2 is FQNEAQ (reference sequence). This CDR3 comprises 17 residues. The V segment lost 2 bases and the J segment 5 bases; nucleotides outside the gene matches: 6. The CDR3 reads CASSLYQGLAGNNEQFF. For the CDR3, the DNA is TGTGCCAGCAGCTTATACCAGGGACTAGCGGGGAACAATGAGCAGTTCTTC.

V and J are TRBV14 and TRBJ2-2, with TRBD1 matching over 7 bases. This CDR3 has 15 amino acids. Germline lookup yields CDR1 SGHDN and CDR2 FVKESK. The trim removed 4 bases at V and 4 bases at J, leaving 6 bases unmatched. The CDR3 coding sequence is TGTGCCAGCAGCCCCCGGACAGGTCGCACCGGGGAGCTGTTTTTT. Its translation is CASSPRTGRTGELFF.

This clone occurred once. The rearrangement links TRBV5-4 to TRBJ2-1; tentative D call: TRBD2 (6 bases). The CDR3 extends over 12 amino acids. Trimming removed 0 bases at V and 10 bases at J, with 8 bases between. Germline CDR1 reads SGHNT; CDR2 reads YYREEE (reference sequence). The CDR3 DNA is TGTGCCAGCAGCTTGGTCCGGGAGGAGCAGTTCTTC. Its protein product is CASSLVREEQFF.

The chain employs TRBV4-3 and TRBJ1-2; a weak D match, TRBD1 (5 bases). CDR3 size: 15 residues. The V end was cut by 2 bases, the J end by 6 bases, with 16 bases between. CDR1 LGHNA and CDR2 YSLEER come from the germline V gene. CDR3 residues: CASSQRYRGMNGYTF. The CDR3 bases are TGCGCCAGCAGCCAACGATATCGGGGGATGAATGGCTACACCTTC.

V usage is TRBV29-1 and J usage is TRBJ2-1; 15 bases are a match to TRBD2. V shed 4 bases and J 7 bases; nucleotides not matched to a gene: 5. This CDR3 has 15 residues. The germline V gene has CDR1 SQVTM and CDR2 ANQGSEA. The CDR3 DNA reads as TGCAGCGTTGCACCTGGGACTAGCGGGAGGAATGAGCAGTTCTTC. It is translated as CSVAPGTSGRNEQFF.

The V and J genes are TRBV4-3 and TRBJ1-1, with a tentative D call TRBD1 (5 bases). V was pared by 5 bases and J by 3 bases, with 25 bases between. Germline V CDR1 and CDR2: LGHNA, YSLEER. This CDR3 has 18 residues. In DNA, the CDR3 is TGCGCCAGCAGCATCAGTATAGACCTGGGAGGGGCGGACACTGAAGCTTTCTTT. Residues: CASSISIDLGGADTEAFF.

J is TRBJ2-6 and V is TRBV5-1; 7 positions match TRBD1. Germline CDR1 SGHRS, CDR2 YFSETQ. V trimming: 1 base; J trimming: 4 bases; junction bases outside the gene matches: 5. The CDR3 runs to 16 residues. In DNA form, the CDR3 reads TGCGCCAGCAGCTTGTCAGGGGGTAAGGGGGCCAACGTCCTGACTTTC. It yields the protein CASSLSGGKGANVLTF.

J is TRBJ2-5 and V is TRBV5-1; 12 nucleotides line up with TRBD1. Germline values: CDR1 SGHRS, CDR2 YFSETQ. V gave up 3 bases and J gave up 5 bases; unmatched junction bases: 11. The CDR3 sequence is 17 residues long. The CDR3: CASSYSPGQGAEETQYF. The DNA for the CDR3 is TGCGCCAGCAGCTATTCACCGGGACAGGGGGCCGAGGAGACCCAGTACTTC.

The chain is built from TRBV27 and TRBJ2-3; a possible D gene is TRBD2 (5 bases). This CDR3 spans 15 amino acids. Germline CDR1 MNHEY, CDR2 SMNVEV (reference sequence). V lost 2 bases and J lost 6, with 15 bases in between. The CDR3 loop reads CASSLKGGLRDTQYF. CDR3 coding DNA: TGTGCCAGCAGTTTAAAGGGCGGGCTTCGTGATACGCAGTATTTT.

The chain joins TRBV5-1 to TRBJ2-7, with unresolved D. Germline CDR1 reads SGHRS; CDR2 reads YFSETQ. V lost 4 bases and J lost 5, with 16 bases in between. This CDR3 contains 14 residues. The CDR3 region is CASSDFFHGDEQYF. As DNA, the CDR3 is TGCGCCAGCAGCGACTTTTTCCATGGGGACGAGCAGTACTTC.

The chain employs TRBV11-2 and TRBJ1-5, with D possibly being TRBD1 (6 bases). This CDR3 spans 13 amino acids. The V and J ends lost 5 bases and 7 bases respectively, with 12 bases between them. Germline CDR1 reads SGHAT; CDR2 reads FQNNGV. The CDR3 here is CASSPGVEQPQHF. CDR3 nucleotides: TGTGCCAGCAGCCCAGGGGTAGAACAGCCCCAGCATTTT.

Comments on this clone: Germline is not matched at one junction end, which may reflect a read error. This chain links TRBV5-6 with TRBJ2-4, with 10 nucleotides matching TRBD1. CDR1 and CDR2 (germline): SGHDT, YYEEEE. The CDR3 length is 13 residues. CDR3 residues: CASSLGFGTGVDF. The CDR3 DNA follows: TGTGCCAGCAGCTTGGGATTCGGGACAGGGGTCGACTTC.

This sequence joins TRBV7-2 and TRBJ1-2; 9 bases agree with TRBD1. CDR1 is SGHTA, CDR2 FQGNSA, per germline. J gave up 8 bases and V 6 bases, and 7 bases lay outside the gene matches. The CDR3 spans 13 residues. The CDR3 DNA sequence: TGTGCCAGCAGGAAGGACAGGGGCGGGGGCTACACCTTC. Protein: CASRKDRGGGYTF.

This chain joins TRBV7-2 and TRBJ2-7; 8 nucleotides align to TRBD2. There are 14 residues in the CDR3. V lost 2 bases to trimming and J lost 4 bases; unmatched junction nucleotides: 4. Germline CDR1 reads SGHTA; CDR2 reads FQGNSA. CDR3 loop: CASSLRIAGYEQYF. The DNA of the CDR3 is TGTGCCAGCAGCTTACGAATAGCGGGGTACGAGCAGTACTTC.